The 28 T cell receptor beta chains below all came from one sample that was sequenced in a study of CD8 T cells in ankylosing spondylitis. TCRdb analysed the 5' RACE reads with MiXCR anew, one entry per CDR3 protein. In the table there are about 96,000 distinct CDR3 sequences, under 30% of which are singletons. Source material: blood, either unsorted or a sorted T cell fraction (not recorded which). The receptors derive from a male donor with ankylosing spondylitis or in good health (not recorded which).

This clonotype was counted only a few times. This sequence joins TRBV20-1 and TRBJ1-1; a weak D match, TRBD1 (6 bases). Per germline, CDR1 DFQATT and CDR2 SNEGSKA (reference sequence). V was trimmed by 6 bases and J by 4 bases, leaving 21 bases between them. The CDR3 runs to 15 residues. The CDR3 DNA is TGCAGTGCAAGAACAGGGTTGGGTGTGACCACTGAAGCTTTCTTT. This translates into CSARTGLGVTTEAFF.

There are a few counts of this clonotype. The chain has TRBV9 and TRBJ1-2, with a weak D call TRBD1 (5 bases). The CDR3 runs 17 residues. V lost 0 bases and J 0 bases, leaving 15 bases between the germline ends. Germline lookup yields CDR1 SGDLS and CDR2 YYNGEE. In DNA, the CDR3 is TGTGCCAGCAGCGTAGACGGTGTTTGGGGGTCTAACTATGGCTACACCTTC. Its protein is CASSVDGVWGSNYGYTF.

This clonotype was seen more than once but under ten times. This chain links TRBV5-1 with TRBJ2-7; D unresolved. The CDR3 sequence is 13 residues long. The germline gives CDR1 SGHRS, CDR2 YFSETQ. The V end lost 1 base, the J end lost 2 bases, and 7 bases lay between the germline ends. The CDR3, as DNA: TGCGCCAGCAGCTTGAGGTTGACCTACGAGCAGTACTTC. The encoded protein is CASSLRLTYEQYF.

J is TRBJ2-7 and V is TRBV5-1, with 7 bases aligning to TRBD1. The trim removed 0 bases at V and 7 bases at J, leaving 7 bases unmatched. Germline V CDR1 and CDR2: SGHRS, YFSETQ. The CDR3 contains 14 residues. CDR3 in DNA: TGCGCCAGCAGCTTGGGACAGGGCCTGCGGGAGCAGTACTTC. This gives the protein CASSLGQGLREQYF.

This clonotype was observed many times. The chain uses TRBV6-5 and TRBJ2-7; 9 nucleotides align to TRBD2. With 4 bases clipped from V and 2 bases from J, the junction kept 9 bases outside the gene matches. Germline V CDR1 and CDR2: MNHEY, SVGAGI. The CDR3 extends over 16 amino acids. The CDR3 spells CASSLTPGLATYEQYV. For the CDR3, the DNA is TGTGCCAGCAGTTTAACACCGGGACTAGCTACCTACGAGCAGTACGTC.

The J gene is TRBJ1-3, the V gene TRBV12-3 or TRBV12-4; D uncertain. V was trimmed by 5 bases and J by 0 bases, leaving 8 bases between them. The CDR3 runs to 14 residues. CDR3 residues: CASSHASSGNTIYF. CDR3 coding DNA: TGTGCCAGCAGTCACGCTTCCTCTGGAAACACCATATATTTT.

This rearrangement joins TRBV7-2 to TRBJ1-6; D not resolved. V gave up 1 base and J gave up 10 bases, with 17 bases separating them. Germline CDR1 and CDR2: SGHTA and FQGNSA. This CDR3 has 16 amino acids. CDR3 sequence reads: CASSLVRRSSRSPLHF. The CDR3 DNA is TGTGCCAGCAGCTTAGTTCGGCGCTCGAGTAGGTCACCCCTCCACTTT.

This chain uses TRBV6-1 with TRBJ2-1, with 15 bases identical to TRBD2. The V gene end was trimmed by 6 bases and the J gene end by 15 bases; junction bases not matched to a gene: 9. The CDR3 loop spans 14 amino acids. Germline V gene sequence: CDR1 MNHNS, CDR2 SASEGT. CDR3 nucleotides: TGTGCCAGCAGCTTCTTTGGACTAGCGGGAGGGTGGTTCTTC. Protein: CASSFFGLAGGWFF.

This clonotype was recorded many times. The V gene is TRBV7-2, the J gene TRBJ1-2; 12 nucleotides match TRBD1. The ends lost 6 bases at V and 5 bases at J; junction bases unmatched: 7. Germline V gives CDR1 SGHTA, CDR2 FQGNSA. The CDR3 covers 15 residues. CDR3 DNA: TGTGCCAGCAGACCGGAGGGACAGGGGGCTTATGGCTACACCTTC. Translated, it gives CASRPEGQGAYGYTF.

This chain links TRBV5-1 with TRBJ1-1, with D unclear. The CDR3 spans 13 residues. Germline V CDR1 and CDR2: SGHRS, YFSETQ. Trimming pared 1 base from V and 1 base from J, leaving 5 bases between. CDR3 in amino acids: CASSLWGNTEAFF. CDR3 nucleotides: TGCGCCAGCAGCTTGTGGGGGAACACTGAAGCTTTCTTT.

The chain links TRBV5-1 to TRBJ1-5; D is unresolved. V lost 1 base to trimming and J lost 7 bases, with 9 bases between them. This CDR3 contains 13 residues. Per germline, CDR1 SGHRS and CDR2 YFSETQ. The chain's CDR3 is CASSLSPDQPQHF. CDR3 in DNA: TGCGCCAGCAGCTTGTCGCCAGACCAGCCCCAGCATTTT.

This clonotype has just a few counts. This chain connects TRBV5-1 to TRBJ2-7, with 11 bases aligning to TRBD2. From germline, CDR1 is SGHRS and CDR2 YFSETQ. CDR3 size: 15 residues. The V gene end was trimmed by 6 bases and the J gene end by 3 bases; junction bases not matched to a gene: 8. The CDR3 spells CASNKGLADFYEQYF. In nucleotides, the CDR3 is TGCGCCAGCAACAAGGGACTAGCGGACTTCTACGAGCAGTACTTC.

This clonotype has a count of ten or more. A read error may produce the germline difference seen at one junction end. J is TRBJ1-6 and V is TRBV7-2, with no clear D. The CDR3 has 14 residues. Germline CDR1 SGHTA, CDR2 FQGNSA. CDR3 sequence (DNA): TGCGCCAGCAGCTTGGACGGGTATAATTCACCCCTCCACTTT. The encoded protein is CASSLDGYNSPLHF.

There are a few counts of this clonotype. The V gene is TRBV6-1, the J gene TRBJ2-1; 7 bases agree with TRBD2. Looked up from germline, CDR1 is MNHNS and CDR2 is SASEGT. Trimming removed 7 bases from V and 0 bases from J; junction bases left unmatched: 15. CDR3 length equals 18 residues. The CDR3 DNA reads TGTGCCAGCAACTTTCCATCTAGCGGCCAGAGCTCCTACAATGAGCAGTTCTTC. This gives the protein CASNFPSSGQSSYNEQFF.

There are many counts of this clonotype. The CDR3 protein is CASSLGDKPYEQYF. The CDR3 DNA sequence: TGCGCCAGCAGCTTGGGGGACAAACCCTACGAGCAGTACTTC. This rearrangement joins TRBV5-1 to TRBJ2-7, with a possible D match to TRBD1 (6 bases). CDR3 size: 14 residues. V gave up 0 bases and J gave up 2 bases, with 9 bases separating them. Germline lookup yields CDR1 SGHRS and CDR2 YFSETQ.

V gene TRBV7-2 combines with J gene TRBJ2-4; 9 positions agree with TRBD2. Unmatched junction bases numbered 9, after V lost 1 base and J lost 8 bases. The germline CDR1 and CDR2 sequences are SGHTA and FQGNSA. This CDR3 comprises 16 residues. Here the CDR3 DNA reads TGTGCCAGCAGCTTAGTGGCGGGGGGGCCAGTCTACATTCAGTACTTC. Its protein product is CASSLVAGGPVYIQYF.

This clonotype was seen repeatedly, ten times or more. V is TRBV20-1 and J is TRBJ2-1; TRBD2 aligns across 11 bases. V lost 4 bases to trimming and J lost 7 bases; unmatched junction nucleotides: 9. Per germline, CDR1 DFQATT and CDR2 SNEGSKA (reference sequence). This CDR3 spans 15 amino acids. The CDR3, as DNA: TGCAGTGCTAAAGTAGCGGGAGGGTGGGAGAATGAGCAGTTCTTC. It is translated as CSAKVAGGWENEQFF.

This clonotype has only a few counts. The chain has TRBV29-1 and TRBJ1-1; D is unclear. Germline V gene sequence: CDR1 SQVTM, CDR2 ANQGSEA. The CDR3 consists of 13 residues. Trimming stripped 1 base from V and 0 bases from J, with 6 bases between. CDR3 sequence (DNA): TGCAGCGTTGAAGGGCATCTGAACACTGAAGCTTTCTTT. It codes for CSVEGHLNTEAFF.

The CDR3 spells CASSIGILSRTRDTEAFF. DNA for the CDR3: TGTGCCAGTAGTATAGGGATCTTGTCCCGTACCCGAGACACTGAAGCTTTCTTT. The chain joins TRBV19 to TRBJ1-1; no clear D gene. Germline V gives CDR1 LNHDA, CDR2 SQIVND (reference sequence). Trimming cost V 1 base and J 3 bases, with 21 bases left between them. This CDR3 has 18 residues.

The chain has TRBV7-2 and TRBJ1-2; the D is unclear. The ends were cut back, 0 bases at V and 5 bases at J, with 13 bases in the middle. The V gene's germline CDR1 is SGHTA and CDR2 FQGNSA. The CDR3 contains 15 residues. The CDR3 sequence: CASSLAAGDLYGYTF. The CDR3 DNA reads as TGTGCCAGCAGCTTAGCCGCAGGCGACCTATATGGCTACACCTTC.

The J gene is TRBJ1-5, the V gene TRBV20-1; no clear D. The CDR3 covers 11 residues. V shed 1 base and J shed 9 bases, with 7 bases lying between them. Germline CDR1 DFQATT, CDR2 SNEGSKA (reference sequence). CDR3 DNA: TGCAGTGCTAGAGGTGGATTGCCCCAGCATTTT. Amino acids: CSARGGLPQHF.

The V gene is TRBV14, the J gene TRBJ2-3; 7 bases fit TRBD2. The junction had 8 bases not matched to a gene; V was cut back by 4 bases and J by 4 bases. The germline V gene has CDR1 SGHDN and CDR2 FVKESK. The CDR3 length is 15 residues. The CDR3 bases are TGTGCCAGCAGCCGTCGGACTAGTTGGGCAGATACGCAGTATTTT. It encodes CASSRRTSWADTQYF.

This clonotype appeared a few times. The rearrangement uses TRBV7-2 and TRBJ2-5; D unresolved. The germline V and J ends were trimmed by 0 bases and 0 bases, with 2 bases remaining between them. The V gene's germline CDR1 is SGHTA and CDR2 FQGNSA. The CDR3 is 13 residues long. CDR3 DNA: TGTGCCAGCAGCTTAGCGTACCAAGAGACCCAGTACTTC. It codes for CASSLAYQETQYF.

The gene calls are TRBV7-9 and TRBJ2-3; D call uncertain. The CDR3 length is 12 residues. From germline, CDR1 is SEHNR and CDR2 FQNEAQ (reference sequence). Trimming cost V 1 base and J 6 bases, with 5 bases left between them. The CDR3 sequence is CASSLVQDTQYF. The CDR3 bases are TGTGCCAGCAGCTTAGTCCAGGATACGCAGTATTTT.

The chain has TRBV3-1 and TRBJ2-2; 8 bases are a match to TRBD1. Germline CDR1 reads LGHDT; CDR2 reads YNNKEL (reference sequence). The CDR3 is 14 residues long. V dropped 6 bases and J dropped 7; count of bases not matched to a gene: 7. DNA for the CDR3: TGTGCCAGCAGTCCGAACAGGGGGATCGGGGAGCTGTTTTTT. It codes for CASSPNRGIGELFF.

J is TRBJ1-5 and V is TRBV20-1; tentatively, D is TRBD1 (5 bases). Trimming shortened V by 1 base and J by 9 bases, and 19 bases separated the two germline ends. Germline V gene data show CDR1 as DFQATT and CDR2 as SNEGSKA (reference sequence). CDR3 size: 15 residues. The CDR3 region is CSARVPGIPSGPQHF. The DNA for the CDR3 is TGCAGTGCTAGAGTGCCAGGGATTCCTTCCGGGCCCCAGCATTTT.

The gene calls are TRBV5-1 and TRBJ2-2; D unresolved. The germline gives CDR1 SGHRS, CDR2 YFSETQ. This CDR3 is built from 13 residues. V was cut by 1 base and J by 6 bases, with 7 bases left in between. The CDR3 is CASSLTYAGELFF. The CDR3 DNA follows: TGCGCCAGCAGCTTGACGTACGCCGGGGAGCTGTTTTTT. The complete variable domain, with remaining parts taken from reference TRBV5-1 and TRBJ2-2, reads KAGVTQTPRYLIKTRGQQVTLSCSPISGHRSVSWYQQTPGQGLQFLFEYFSETQRNKGNFPGRFSGRQFSNSRSEMNVSTLELGDSALYLCASSLTYAGELFFGEGSRLTVL.

This clonotype was counted only a few times. The chain couples TRBV5-1 to TRBJ2-5, with 9 positions matching TRBD1. The germline V gene has CDR1 SGHRS and CDR2 YFSETQ. The CDR3 runs 14 residues. V lost 4 bases and J lost 5; bases outside the gene matches: 6. CDR3 sequence reads: CASSKGQGEETQYF. CDR3 in DNA: TGCGCCAGCAGCAAGGGACAGGGAGAGGAGACCCAGTACTTC.